The 21 T cell receptor beta chains presented below share a single source sample, sequenced in a study of T-cell reconstitution after alpha-beta-depleted transplantation in children. It was with unique molecular identifiers that the TCRbeta library was prepared. A single record per CDR3 protein comes from TCRdb applying MiXCR to the PCR reads. In the table there are 540,000 or so distinct CDR3 sequences, 23% of which are singletons. Sequenced here: PBMCs, mostly from graft donor cells, sampled 360 days after TCRalphabeta/CD19-depleted stem cell transplant. The receptors come from a boy under two years old who had a stem cell transplant for acute myeloid leukemia, so the T cells may come from the graft donor.

This clonotype was found many times. The chain recombines TRBV7-9 with TRBJ2-7; D might be TRBD2 (6 bases). From germline, CDR1 is SEHNR and CDR2 FQNEAQ (reference sequence). The CDR3 contains 13 residues. V was clipped by 3 bases and J by 3 bases, with 9 bases between them. Written as DNA, the CDR3 is TGTGCCAGCAGCTTTGCCGGGGGCTACGAGCAGTACGTC. It specifies CASSFAGGYEQYV.

This clonotype was seen more than once but under ten times. The chain is built from TRBV4-3 and TRBJ2-1; D possibly corresponds to TRBD2 (6 bases). Germline V CDR1 and CDR2: LGHNA, YSLEER. The CDR3 extends over 15 amino acids. V was pared by 4 bases and J by 6 bases, with 16 bases between. As DNA, the CDR3 is TGCGCCAGCAGCCCCCGGGACTTACCAGCCAATGAGCAGTTCTTC. Protein: CASSPRDLPANEQFF.

In its sample, this clonotype was seen a few times. The V and J genes are TRBV20-1 and TRBJ1-1; a possible D gene is TRBD1 (5 bases). Germline assignment: CDR1 DFQATT and CDR2 SNEGSKA (reference sequence). V gave up 1 base and J gave up 0 bases, with 12 bases separating them. The CDR3 extends over 15 amino acids. This chain's CDR3 is CSARVGVYLNTEAFF. CDR3 DNA: TGCAGTGCTAGAGTGGGGGTCTACTTGAACACTGAAGCTTTCTTT.

This clonotype was found many times. CDR3 amino acids: CSVAGFNEQFF. CDR3 sequence (DNA): TGCAGCGTTGCGGGCTTCAATGAGCAGTTCTTC. V and J are TRBV29-1 and TRBJ2-1; D remains ambiguous. Trimming cost V 4 bases and J 6 bases, with 7 bases left between them. CDR1 and CDR2 from the germline V gene are SQVTM and ANQGSEA. This CDR3 is 11 amino acids long.

This chain connects TRBV4-3 to TRBJ2-2, with TRBD2 matching 7 bases. Germline V gene lookup returns CDR1 LGHNA and CDR2 YSLEER. V dropped 1 base and J dropped 0; count of bases not matched to a gene: 2. This CDR3 comprises 16 residues. In nucleotides, the CDR3 is TGCGCCAGCAGCCAAGTGCGGGGGTCGAACACCGGGGAGCTGTTTTTT. Translated: CASSQVRGSNTGELFF.

In its sample, this clonotype was seen a few times. This chain uses TRBV12-3 or TRBV12-4 with TRBJ1-6, with D possibly being TRBD1 (6 bases). CDR3 length: 15 residues. Trimming removed 4 bases from V and 14 bases from J, with 21 bases in between. CDR3 loop: CASSSGNTPRGSLHF. CDR3 nucleotide sequence: TGTGCCAGCAGTTCGGGCAACACCCCAAGGGGGTCCCTCCACTTT.

The chain uses TRBV7-2 and TRBJ2-2; TRBD1 might be the D (6 bases). Germline CDR1 SGHTA, CDR2 FQGNSA. This CDR3 is 16 amino acids long. Trimming removed 1 base from V and 0 bases from J, with 9 bases in between. The CDR3 DNA reads as TGTGCCAGCAGCTTAGTAGGGACAACGAACACCGGGGAGCTGTTTTTT. Translation: CASSLVGTTNTGELFF.

DNA of the CDR3: TGTGCTAGTGGTTTGTGGGCGGAGGGTGAGAATGAGCAGTTCTTC. It translates to CASGLWAEGENEQFF. This sequence joins TRBV12-5 and TRBJ2-1; tentative D call: TRBD2 (6 bases). The CDR3 consists of 15 residues. In germline, CDR1 is LGHNT, CDR2 FRNRAP. Trimming shortened V by 2 bases and J by 7 bases, and 15 bases separated the two germline ends. The whole variable domain, remainder taken from reference TRBV12-5 and TRBJ2-1, is DARVTQTPRHKVTEMGQEVTMRCQPILGHNTVFWYRQTMMQGLELLAYFRNRAPLDDSGMPKDRFSAEMPDATLATLKIQPSEPRDSAVYFCASGLWAEGENEQFFGPGTRLTVL.

The chain employs TRBV20-1 and TRBJ2-3, with 11 nucleotides matching TRBD2. The CDR3 has 13 residues. CDR1 is DFQATT, CDR2 SNEGSKA, per germline (reference sequence). J lost 6 bases, V lost 5 bases, and 4 bases had no gene match. The CDR3 nucleotides are TGCAGTGCTCCTAGCGGGGGGAACGATACGCAGTATTTT. Translated, it gives CSAPSGGNDTQYF.

The sample holds many counts of this clonotype. The chain carries TRBV27 and TRBJ1-2, with unresolved D. This CDR3 is built from 15 residues. Germline V gene lookup returns CDR1 MNHEY and CDR2 SMNVEV (reference sequence). V lost 5 bases and J lost 4, with 17 bases in between. The CDR3 spells CASSQRSGLGYGYTF. CDR3 in DNA: TGTGCCAGCAGTCAACGTTCGGGCCTAGGCTATGGCTACACCTTC.

This clonotype came up a few times. The chain joins TRBV5-6 to TRBJ2-1, with 14 bases matching TRBD2. This CDR3 is 17 amino acids long. Germline CDR1 is SGHDT and CDR2 is YYEEEE. V was pared by 4 bases and J by 5 bases, with 8 bases of the junction left unmatched. The CDR3 nucleotides read TGTGCCAGCAGCCTTTCGGGACTAGCGGGGGCCGACAATGAGCAGTTCTTC. Translating gives CASSLSGLAGADNEQFF.

The chain combines TRBV20-1 with TRBJ2-5, with 11 nucleotides matching TRBD2. The V gene's germline CDR1 is DFQATT and CDR2 SNEGSKA (reference sequence). Trimming took 1 base from V and 5 from J; bases not matched to a gene: 6. The CDR3 spans 15 residues. CDR3 amino acids: CSARGIPSGGETQYF. CDR3 in DNA: TGCAGTGCTAGAGGTATCCCTAGCGGGGGGGAGACCCAGTACTTC.

V and J are TRBV5-6 and TRBJ2-1; D gene ambiguous. Trimming pared 6 bases from V and 5 bases from J, leaving 12 bases between. CDR1 SGHDT and CDR2 YYEEEE come from the germline V gene. The CDR3 runs to 13 residues. CDR3 sequence (DNA): TGTGCCAGCACCAGTACTTTTAACAATGAGCAGTTCTTC. The encoded protein is CASTSTFNNEQFF.

V gene TRBV27 combines with J gene TRBJ2-7; 7 positions match TRBD2. CDR1 is MNHEY, CDR2 SMNVEV, per germline (reference sequence). This CDR3 spans 15 amino acids. V was clipped by 5 bases and J by 6 bases; unmatched bases: 13. CDR3 DNA sequence: TGTGCCAGCAGTCCCTCGTCGAGCGGGGACTCCGAGCAGTACGTC. It yields the protein CASSPSSSGDSEQYV.

This clonotype appeared a few times. The rearrangement uses TRBV20-1 and TRBJ1-6; no definite D call. There are 12 residues in the CDR3. V was trimmed by 7 bases and J by 7 bases, leaving 11 bases between them. Germline assignment: CDR1 DFQATT and CDR2 SNEGSKA (reference sequence). In DNA form, the CDR3 reads TGCAGTGGCCTAGTCGCGAATTCACCCCTCCACTTT. It is translated as CSGLVANSPLHF.

Written as DNA, the CDR3 is TGTGCTAGTGGTTTGGGGGGTTCCGATCAGCCCCAGCATTTT. Translation: CASGLGGSDQPQHF. The chain uses TRBV12-5 and TRBJ1-5; D is ambiguous. This CDR3 comprises 14 residues. Trimming took off 1 base at V and 5 bases at J, with 9 bases between the two ends. The V gene's germline CDR1 is LGHNT and CDR2 FRNRAP. The entire variable domain, with the rest obtained from reference TRBV12-5 and TRBJ1-5, is as follows: DARVTQTPRHKVTEMGQEVTMRCQPILGHNTVFWYRQTMMQGLELLAYFRNRAPLDDSGMPKDRFSAEMPDATLATLKIQPSEPRDSAVYFCASGLGGSDQPQHFGDGTRLSIL.

The CDR3 sequence is CASGPRRGRGTDTQYF. DNA for the CDR3: TGTGCCAGCGGGCCCAGGAGGGGACGGGGCACAGATACGCAGTATTTT. This chain uses TRBV7-9 with TRBJ2-3; tentative D call: TRBD2 (6 bases). The germline V gene encodes CDR1 SEHNR and CDR2 FQNEAQ (reference sequence). Trimming removed 8 bases at V and 1 base at J, with 19 bases between. The CDR3 is 16 residues long.

This clonotype occurred many times. The chain recombines TRBV19 with TRBJ2-7; D might be TRBD1 (7 bases). Trimming removed 3 bases from V and 2 bases from J, with 11 bases in between. This CDR3 comprises 14 residues. Looked up from germline, CDR1 is LNHDA and CDR2 is SQIVND (reference sequence). Written as DNA, the CDR3 is TGTGCCAGTAGTATTGGAGGGACAGCCTACGAGCAGTACTTC. This gives the protein CASSIGGTAYEQYF.

Only a few counts were recorded for this clonotype. The rearrangement links TRBV6-5 to TRBJ1-6, with D possibly being TRBD1 (5 bases). The V end was cut by 1 base, the J end by 1 base, with 11 bases between. This CDR3 comprises 17 residues. Per the germline V gene, CDR1 is MNHEY and CDR2 is SVGAGI. CDR3 protein: CASSYFPPGSYNSPLHF. DNA of the CDR3: TGTGCCAGCAGTTACTTCCCCCCAGGGTCCTATAATTCACCCCTCCACTTT.

This clonotype was observed a handful of times. The chain joins TRBV3-1 to TRBJ2-2; 12 nucleotides line up with TRBD1. CDR1 is LGHDT, CDR2 YNNKEL, per germline (reference sequence). There are 18 residues in the CDR3. Trimming cost V 0 bases and J 4 bases; bases outside gene matches: 6. The CDR3 sequence: CASSQEGTGQGATGELFF. The DNA of the CDR3 is TGTGCCAGCAGCCAAGAAGGGACGGGACAGGGGGCCACCGGGGAGCTGTTTTTT.

In its sample, this clonotype was seen many times. The chain joins TRBV5-1 to TRBJ2-2, with 13 nucleotides matching TRBD2. CDR1 is SGHRS, CDR2 YFSETQ, per germline. The CDR3 totals 17 residues. V lost 4 bases and J lost 2; bases outside the gene matches: 5. CDR3 nucleotide sequence: TGCGCCAGCAGCCGCGGACTAGCGGGGGCAAACACCGGGGAGCTGTTTTTT. It encodes CASSRGLAGANTGELFF.